This T cell receptor beta chain was retrieved from a study of blood T cells in healthy people across ages. This clonotype has a handful of counts. CDR1 DFQATT and CDR2 SNEGSKA come from the germline V gene (reference sequence). V was clipped by 1 base and J by 3 bases, with 15 bases between them. The CDR3 has 15 residues. Primed by a sample-barcoded 5' primer and a J-beta primer mix, a second PCR proceeded for roughly 6 to 12 cycles. TCRdb reprocessed the 5' RACE reads via MiXCR and lists one record per CDR3 protein. The data hold 1,300,000 or so distinct CDR3 sequences, with approximately 59% observed a single time.

This TCR came from a man aged 18 to 29 in good health. Sequencing input: blood. This sequence joins TRBV20-1 and TRBJ2-5; the D is unclear. The CDR3 loop reads CSARVGRTQKETQYF. In DNA, the CDR3 is TGCAGTGCTAGAGTCGGACGAACACAGAAAGAGACCCAGTACTTC.